This TCR beta chain is drawn from a study of T cells in Graves' hyperthyroidism and ophthalmopathy. Individuals with ophthalmopathy presented a Clinical Activity Score of at least 3, a NOSPECS grade of at least 4 and a duration under 3 months. Reasons for excluding patients were uncontrolled infection, other autoimmune disease, pregnancy or lactation. PBMCs were obtained from under 13 ml fresh peripheral blood. Concerning this clonotype: One base away lies a much larger clone, so this may be a sequencing read error.

RNA transcripts provided the source from which TCR beta CDR3 regions were amplified. First-round RT-PCR of the TCR CDR3 relied on the HTBI primer set. TCRdb re-analysed the multiplex PCR reads in MiXCR, keeping a single row per CDR3 protein. The profile covers about 610,000 distinct CDR3 sequences, with more than 15% appearing a single time and around 3.3% taken by the ten largest. Input material: blood. This clonotype was obtained from a woman aged 40 to 50 with Graves' ophthalmopathy.

In nucleotides, the CDR3 is TGCAGCGTTGACGGCGTGTTGAACACTGAAGCTCTCTTT. This codes for CSVDGVLNTEALF. This chain links TRBV29-1 with TRBJ1-1; D call uncertain. The CDR3 is 13 residues long. In germline, CDR1 is SQVTM, CDR2 ANQGSEA.